This T cell receptor beta chain was observed in a study of early T cells in non-severe SARS-CoV-2 infection. For the study at large: Sequencing targeted bulk RNA from unsorted whole blood, leaving chains unpaired.

Unique molecular identifiers (one per individual cDNA molecule) were attached. TCRdb reanalysed the 5' RACE reads using MiXCR and keeps one entry per CDR3 protein. The sample records over 80,000 distinct CDR3 sequences, 14% being singletons. This clonotype appeared a few times. This TCR was recovered from an adult who was a healthcare worker with PCR-confirmed SARS-CoV-2 infection or an uninfected control (not recorded which). The sequencing sample was made of whole blood.

This chain's CDR3 is CASSLVRSPGYGYTF. DNA of the CDR3: TGTGCCAGCAGCTTAGTGAGGAGCCCGGGCTATGGCTACACCTTC. The V and J genes are TRBV7-9 and TRBJ1-2, with D hard to call. This CDR3 has 15 residues. Germline V CDR1 and CDR2: SEHNR, FQNEAQ (reference sequence). V dropped 1 base and J dropped 4 bases, with 13 bases sitting between them.